This T cell receptor beta chain was retrieved from a study of cytomegalovirus exposure and HLA in healthy donors. Study-wide background: Inside one of the first data releases sat about 85 million unique TCRs taken from HLA-typed donors.

Of note for this clone: Its antigen is unknown.

Regarding the study as a whole: Previous analysis showed most TCR beta V segments were productive about 87% or about 30% of the time. Reports showed the classifier diagnosing cytomegalovirus status with high specificity and sensitivity.

This CDR3 is built from 13 residues. CDR1 is MRHNA, CDR2 SNTAGT, per germline. V lost 5 bases and J 7 bases, leaving 14 bases between the germline ends. PCR used 60 Vbeta primers and 13 Jbeta primers. Authors' data handling: In a later analysis, the count reached about 80 million unique TCR beta chains, with around 10 million shared. Generated by immunoSEQ multiplex PCR, the TCRdb table keeps only in-frame clones and is missing some. That table gives V, J and clone size, and the DNA gave D and trimming. The data contain under 150,000 clones, 60% to 85% of them singletons. The rearrangement joins TRBV6-4 to TRBJ1-2; D possibly corresponds to TRBD1 (6 bases). Sequencing used PBMCs. The receptor was isolated from a woman in her 40s in good health and CMV-seronegative. Here the CDR3 reads CASSLDSRAGYTF. The CDR3 DNA follows: TGTGCCAGCAGTTTGGACAGCCGGGCTGGCTACACCTTC.